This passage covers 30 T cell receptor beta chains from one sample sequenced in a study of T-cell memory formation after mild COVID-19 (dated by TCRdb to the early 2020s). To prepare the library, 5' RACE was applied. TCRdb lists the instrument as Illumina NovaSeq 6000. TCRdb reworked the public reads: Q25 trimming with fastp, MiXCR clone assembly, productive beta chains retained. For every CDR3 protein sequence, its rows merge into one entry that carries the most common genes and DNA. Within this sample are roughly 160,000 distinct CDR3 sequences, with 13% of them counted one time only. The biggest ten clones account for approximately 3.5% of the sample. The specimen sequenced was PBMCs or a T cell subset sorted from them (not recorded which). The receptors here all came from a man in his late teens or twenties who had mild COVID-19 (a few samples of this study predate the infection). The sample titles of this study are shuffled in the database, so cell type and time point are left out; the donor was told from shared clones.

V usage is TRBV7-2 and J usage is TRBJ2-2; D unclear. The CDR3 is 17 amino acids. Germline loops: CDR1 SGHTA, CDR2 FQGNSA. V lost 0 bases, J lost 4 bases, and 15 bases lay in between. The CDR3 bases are TGTGCCAGCAGCTTAGCGCTTCTGGCCGGCGGCACCGGGGAGCTGTTTTTT. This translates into CASSLALLAGGTGELFF. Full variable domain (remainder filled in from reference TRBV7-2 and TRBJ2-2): GAGVSQSPSNKVTEKGKDVELRCDPISGHTALYWYRQSLGQGLEFLIYFQGNSAPDKSGLPSDRFSAERTGGSVSTLTIQRTQQEDSAVYLCASSLALLAGGTGELFFGEGSRLTVL.

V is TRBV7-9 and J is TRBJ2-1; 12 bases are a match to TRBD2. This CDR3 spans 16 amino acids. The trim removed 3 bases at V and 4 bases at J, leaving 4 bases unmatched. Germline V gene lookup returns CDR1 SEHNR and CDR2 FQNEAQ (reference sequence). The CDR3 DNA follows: TGTGCCAGCAGCTTCCTAGCGGGGGGGTTATACAATGAGCAGTTCTTC. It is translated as CASSFLAGGLYNEQFF. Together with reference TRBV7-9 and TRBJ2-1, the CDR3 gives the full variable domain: DTGVSQNPRHKITKRGQNVTFRCDPISEHNRLYWYRQTLGQGPEFLTYFQNEAQLEKSRLLSDRFSAERPKGSFSTLEIQRTEQGDSAMYLCASSFLAGGLYNEQFFGPGTRLTVL.

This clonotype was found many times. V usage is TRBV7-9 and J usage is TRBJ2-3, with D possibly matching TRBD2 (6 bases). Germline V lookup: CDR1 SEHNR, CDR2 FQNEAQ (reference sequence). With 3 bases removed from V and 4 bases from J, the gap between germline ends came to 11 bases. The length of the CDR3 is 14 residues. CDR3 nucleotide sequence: TGTGCCAGCAGCTTCGGGGGTAGTGCAGATACGCAGTATTTT. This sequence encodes CASSFGGSADTQYF.

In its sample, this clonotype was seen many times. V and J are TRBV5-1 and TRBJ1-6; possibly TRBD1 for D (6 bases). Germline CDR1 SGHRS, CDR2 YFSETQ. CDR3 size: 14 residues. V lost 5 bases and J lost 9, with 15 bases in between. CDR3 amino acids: CASSQGRVGSPLHF. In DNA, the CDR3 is TGCGCCAGCAGTCAGGGGCGAGTAGGTTCACCCCTCCACTTT.

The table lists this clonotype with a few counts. The CDR3 DNA sequence: TGTGCCAGCAGCCTTAGGGCTTCCGGGATGAAGTTCTTC. Protein product: CASSLRASGMKFF. This chain joins TRBV3-1 and TRBJ2-1; D possibly corresponds to TRBD2 (5 bases). The CDR3 loop spans 13 amino acids. CDR1 and CDR2 from the germline V gene are LGHDT and YNNKEL (reference sequence). V was pared by 4 bases and J by 14 bases, with 18 bases between.

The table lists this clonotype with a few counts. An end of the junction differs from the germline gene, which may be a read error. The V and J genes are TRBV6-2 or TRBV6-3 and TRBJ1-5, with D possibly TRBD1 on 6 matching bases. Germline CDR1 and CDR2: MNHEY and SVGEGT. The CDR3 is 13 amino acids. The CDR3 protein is CARRGGSNQPQHF. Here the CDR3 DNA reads TGTGCCCGCAGGGGAGGGAGCAATCAGCCCCAGCATTTT.

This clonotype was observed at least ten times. CDR3 sequence: CATSDGWGELFF. The CDR3 nucleotides are TGTGCCACCAGTGATGGTTGGGGGGAGCTGTTTTTT. The gene calls are TRBV24-1 and TRBJ2-2, with D hard to call. Trimming stripped 3 bases from V and 8 bases from J, with 6 bases between. The CDR3 runs to 12 residues. The germline V gene encodes CDR1 KGHDR and CDR2 SFDVKD.

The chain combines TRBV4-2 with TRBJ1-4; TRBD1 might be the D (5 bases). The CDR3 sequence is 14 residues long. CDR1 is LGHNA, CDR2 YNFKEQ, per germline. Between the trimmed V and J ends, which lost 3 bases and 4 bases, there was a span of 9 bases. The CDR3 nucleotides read TGTGCCAGCAGCCAGAGGGACGGTAATGAAAAACTGTTTTTT. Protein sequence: CASSQRDGNEKLFF.

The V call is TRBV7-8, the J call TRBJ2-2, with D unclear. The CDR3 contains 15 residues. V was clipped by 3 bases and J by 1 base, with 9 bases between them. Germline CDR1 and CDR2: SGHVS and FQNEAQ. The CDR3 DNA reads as TGTGCCAGCAGCTTTTCACGGCTGAACACCGGGGAGCTGTTTTTT. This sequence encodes CASSFSRLNTGELFF.

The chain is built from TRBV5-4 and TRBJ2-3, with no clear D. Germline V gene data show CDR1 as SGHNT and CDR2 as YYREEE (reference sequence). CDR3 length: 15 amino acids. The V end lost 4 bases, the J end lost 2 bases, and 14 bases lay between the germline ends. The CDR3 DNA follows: TGTGCCAGCAGCAAATGGACGGAGTCCACAGATACGCAGTATTTT. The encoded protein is CASSKWTESTDTQYF.

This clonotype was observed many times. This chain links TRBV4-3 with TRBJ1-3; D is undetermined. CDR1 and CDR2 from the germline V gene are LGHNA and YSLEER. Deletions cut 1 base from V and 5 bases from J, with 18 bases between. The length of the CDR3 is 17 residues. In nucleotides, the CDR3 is TGCGCCAGCAGCCAAGCTTCATCCCCAGTTCCCCGAAACACCATATATTTT. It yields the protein CASSQASSPVPRNTIYF.

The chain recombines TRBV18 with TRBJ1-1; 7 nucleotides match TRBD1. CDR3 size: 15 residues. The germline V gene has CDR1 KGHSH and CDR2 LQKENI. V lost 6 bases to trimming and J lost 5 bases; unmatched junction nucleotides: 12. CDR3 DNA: TGTGCCAGCTCGTTCGCCCAGGGGGAAAAGACTGAAGCTTTCTTT. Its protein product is CASSFAQGEKTEAFF.

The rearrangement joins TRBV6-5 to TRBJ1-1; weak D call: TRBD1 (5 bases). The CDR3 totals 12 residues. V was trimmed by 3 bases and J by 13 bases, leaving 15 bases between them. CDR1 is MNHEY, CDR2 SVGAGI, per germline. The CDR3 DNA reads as TGTGCCAGCAGTTATCGCCGGGGGGTGGATTTCTTT. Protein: CASSYRRGVDFF.

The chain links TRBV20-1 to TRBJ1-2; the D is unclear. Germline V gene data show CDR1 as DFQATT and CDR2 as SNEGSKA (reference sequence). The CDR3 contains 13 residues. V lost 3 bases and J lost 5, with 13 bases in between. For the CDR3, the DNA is TGCAGTGCTAGTCTCAGCCAGAGTTATGGCTACACCTTC. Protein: CSASLSQSYGYTF.

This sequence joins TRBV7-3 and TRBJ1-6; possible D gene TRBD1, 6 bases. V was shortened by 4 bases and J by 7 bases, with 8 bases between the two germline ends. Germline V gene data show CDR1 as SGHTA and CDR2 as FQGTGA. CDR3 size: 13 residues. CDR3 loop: CASSSGQNSPLHF. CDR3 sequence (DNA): TGTGCCAGCAGCTCCGGACAGAATTCACCCCTCCACTTT.

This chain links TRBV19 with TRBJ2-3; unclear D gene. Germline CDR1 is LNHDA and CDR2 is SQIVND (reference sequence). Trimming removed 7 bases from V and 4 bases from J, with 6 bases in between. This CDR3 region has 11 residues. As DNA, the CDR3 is TGTGCCAGTACGTACGCAGATACGCAGTATTTT. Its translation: CASTYADTQYF.

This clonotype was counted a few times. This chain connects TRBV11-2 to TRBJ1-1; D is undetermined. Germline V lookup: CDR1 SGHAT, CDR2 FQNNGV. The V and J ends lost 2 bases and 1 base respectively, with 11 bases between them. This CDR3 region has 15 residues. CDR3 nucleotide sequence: TGTGCCAGCAGCTTACCTCGGCGGCAGAACACTGAAGCTTTCTTT. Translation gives CASSLPRRQNTEAFF.

CDR3 DNA: TGTGCCAGCAGCTCGGTGACTAGCGTTGACAATGAGCAGTTCTTC. Residues: CASSSVTSVDNEQFF. The chain has TRBV7-9 and TRBJ2-1, with 8 bases identical to TRBD2. The germline gives CDR1 SEHNR, CDR2 FQNEAQ (reference sequence). Germline trimming cut 4 bases from V and 5 bases from J; bases unmatched to any gene: 7. The CDR3 has 15 amino acids.

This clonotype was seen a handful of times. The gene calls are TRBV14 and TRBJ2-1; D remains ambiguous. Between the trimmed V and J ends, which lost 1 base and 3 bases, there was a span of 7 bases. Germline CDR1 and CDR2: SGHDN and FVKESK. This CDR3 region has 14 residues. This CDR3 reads CASSQVNIYNEQFF. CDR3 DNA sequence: TGTGCCAGCAGCCAAGTGAATATCTACAATGAGCAGTTCTTC.

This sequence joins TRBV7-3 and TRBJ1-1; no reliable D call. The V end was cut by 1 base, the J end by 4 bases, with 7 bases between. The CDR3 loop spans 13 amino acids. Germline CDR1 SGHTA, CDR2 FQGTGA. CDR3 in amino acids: CASSLRPRTEAFF. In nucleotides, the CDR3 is TGTGCCAGCAGCTTAAGGCCTCGCACTGAAGCTTTCTTT.

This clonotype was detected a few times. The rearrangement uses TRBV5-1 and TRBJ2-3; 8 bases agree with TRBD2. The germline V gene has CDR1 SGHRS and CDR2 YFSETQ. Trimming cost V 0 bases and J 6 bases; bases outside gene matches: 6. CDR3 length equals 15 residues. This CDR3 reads CASSLAAGGFDTQYF. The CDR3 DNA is TGCGCCAGCAGCTTGGCCGCGGGGGGCTTTGATACGCAGTATTTT.

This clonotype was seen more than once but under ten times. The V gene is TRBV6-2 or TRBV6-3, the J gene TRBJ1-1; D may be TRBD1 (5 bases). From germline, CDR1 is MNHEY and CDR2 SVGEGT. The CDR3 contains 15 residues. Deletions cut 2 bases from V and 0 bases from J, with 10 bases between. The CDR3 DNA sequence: TGTGCCAGCAGTTACCATGGGGCAGTGAACACTGAAGCTTTCTTT. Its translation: CASSYHGAVNTEAFF.

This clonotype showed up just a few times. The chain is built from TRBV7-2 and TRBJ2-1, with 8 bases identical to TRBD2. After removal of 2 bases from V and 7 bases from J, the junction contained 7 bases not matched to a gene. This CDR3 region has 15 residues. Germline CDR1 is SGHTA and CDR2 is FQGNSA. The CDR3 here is CASSLLGGGTNEQFF. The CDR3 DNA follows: TGTGCCAGCAGCTTACTCGGCGGGGGGACAAATGAGCAGTTCTTC.

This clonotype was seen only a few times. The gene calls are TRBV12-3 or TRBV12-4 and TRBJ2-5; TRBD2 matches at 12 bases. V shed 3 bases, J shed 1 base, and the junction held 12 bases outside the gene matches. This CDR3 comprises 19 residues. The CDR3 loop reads CASSFNRLAGGIFQETQYF. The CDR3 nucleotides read TGTGCCAGCAGTTTTAACCGCCTAGCGGGGGGGATATTCCAAGAGACCCAGTACTTC.

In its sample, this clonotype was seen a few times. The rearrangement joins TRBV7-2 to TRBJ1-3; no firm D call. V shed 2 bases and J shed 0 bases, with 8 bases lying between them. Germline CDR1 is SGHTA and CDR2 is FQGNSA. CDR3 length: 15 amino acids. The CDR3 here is CASSLYSVSGNTIYF. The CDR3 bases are TGTGCCAGCAGCTTATACAGCGTCTCTGGAAACACCATATATTTT.

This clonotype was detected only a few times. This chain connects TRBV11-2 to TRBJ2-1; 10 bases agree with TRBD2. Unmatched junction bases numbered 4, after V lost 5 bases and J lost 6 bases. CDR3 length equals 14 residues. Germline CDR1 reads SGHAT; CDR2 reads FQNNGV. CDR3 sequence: CASSVGTSVNEQFF. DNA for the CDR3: TGTGCCAGCAGCGTAGGGACTAGCGTCAATGAGCAGTTCTTC.

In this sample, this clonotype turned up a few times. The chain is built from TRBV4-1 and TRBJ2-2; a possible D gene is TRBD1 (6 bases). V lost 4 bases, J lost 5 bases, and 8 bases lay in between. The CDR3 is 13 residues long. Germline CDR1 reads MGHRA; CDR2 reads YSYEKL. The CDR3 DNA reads TGCGCCAGCAGCCGTACAGGGACCGGGGAGCTGTTTTTT. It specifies CASSRTGTGELFF.

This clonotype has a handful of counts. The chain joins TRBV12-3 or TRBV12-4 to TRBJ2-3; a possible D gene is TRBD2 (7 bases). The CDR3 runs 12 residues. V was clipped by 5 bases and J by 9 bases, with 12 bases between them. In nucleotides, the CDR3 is TGTGCCAGCAGTCTTGGGAGGGGGACGCAGTATTTT. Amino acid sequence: CASSLGRGTQYF.

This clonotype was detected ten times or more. CDR3 residues: CASSLEPSRSGANVLTF. In nucleotides, the CDR3 is TGCGCCAGCAGCTTGGAGCCTAGCCGATCTGGGGCCAACGTCCTGACTTTC. The rearrangement links TRBV5-1 to TRBJ2-6, with a weak D call TRBD2 (5 bases). The CDR3 totals 17 residues. The V gene's germline CDR1 is SGHRS and CDR2 YFSETQ. The V end lost 0 bases, the J end lost 1 base, and 11 bases lay between the germline ends.

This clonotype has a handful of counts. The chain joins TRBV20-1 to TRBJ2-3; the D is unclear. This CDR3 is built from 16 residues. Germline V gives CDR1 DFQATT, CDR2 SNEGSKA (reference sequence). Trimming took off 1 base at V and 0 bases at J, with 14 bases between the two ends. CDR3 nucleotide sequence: TGCAGTGCTAGAGTAGGTGGCGGTTCTAGCACAGATACGCAGTATTTT. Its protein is CSARVGGGSSTDTQYF.